These 18 T cell receptor beta chains came from one sample sequenced in a study of T-cell memory formation after mild COVID-19. One entry per CDR3 protein results from TCRdb running MiXCR on the 5' RACE reads. The sample shows approximately 290,000 distinct CDR3 sequences, approximately 19% of them seen only once. Specimen: PBMCs or a T cell subset sorted from them (not recorded which). The receptors were sampled from a man aged 18-30 years who had mild COVID-19 (a few samples of this study predate the infection). Cell type and time point are not known.

Ten or more counts support this clonotype. The chain links TRBV12-3 or TRBV12-4 to TRBJ1-6, with 7 bases matching TRBD1. The CDR3 totals 15 residues. The J segment lost 3 bases and the V segment lost 6 bases, leaving 5 bases of the junction unmatched. The CDR3 spells CASSPGTVYNSPLHF. CDR3 in DNA: TGTGCCAGCAGCCCCGGGACAGTCTATAATTCACCCCTCCACTTT.

The rearrangement links TRBV5-1 to TRBJ2-2; D is undetermined. This CDR3 is 13 amino acids long. Germline V gene sequence: CDR1 SGHRS, CDR2 YFSETQ. Trimming removed 7 bases from V and 1 base from J, with 8 bases in between. The CDR3 coding sequence is TGCGCCAGCGGGCCAAGGAACACCGGGGAGCTGTTTTTT. The encoded protein is CASGPRNTGELFF.

The gene calls are TRBV5-1 and TRBJ2-5, with D unresolved. CDR3 length equals 12 residues. The germline V gene has CDR1 SGHRS and CDR2 YFSETQ. Trimming removed 1 base from V and 5 bases from J, with 6 bases in between. The DNA of the CDR3 is TGCGCCAGCAGCTTGACTCTGGAGACCCAGTACTTC. Its protein product is CASSLTLETQYF.

This clonotype was seen just once. V usage is TRBV2 and J usage is TRBJ2-7; D is perhaps TRBD2 (5 bases). The CDR3 is made up of 13 amino acids. Trimming removed 7 bases from V and 0 bases from J, with 10 bases in between. Per the germline V gene, CDR1 is SNHLY and CDR2 is FYNNEI. The CDR3 protein is CASKPGDSYEQYF. The CDR3 nucleotides read TGTGCCAGCAAGCCCGGGGACTCCTACGAGCAGTACTTC.

This clonotype has only a few counts. The chain combines TRBV20-1 with TRBJ2-5; D is ambiguous. Germline CDR1 is DFQATT and CDR2 is SNEGSKA (reference sequence). With 0 bases removed from V and 1 base from J, the gap between germline ends came to 12 bases. There are 15 residues in the CDR3. CDR3 in DNA: TGCAGTGCTAGAGACTTCCCCGGGCGCCAAGAGACCCAGTACTTC. Encoded protein: CSARDFPGRQETQYF.

This clonotype was observed a handful of times. The CDR3 DNA follows: TGCAGTGCTCCGTACTTTAACAGGGGGGTGTACGAGCAGTACTTC. It specifies CSAPYFNRGVYEQYF. This sequence joins TRBV20-1 and TRBJ2-7, with TRBD1 matching over 8 bases. Germline lookup yields CDR1 DFQATT and CDR2 SNEGSKA (reference sequence). J lost 4 bases, V lost 5 bases, and 13 bases had no gene match. CDR3 length equals 15 residues.

This clonotype has more than one count but fewer than ten. The V and J genes are TRBV19 and TRBJ2-7; D unclear. This CDR3 region has 14 residues. Germline CDR1 is LNHDA and CDR2 is SQIVND (reference sequence). V was cut by 6 bases and J by 3 bases, with 15 bases left in between. CDR3 sequence: CASSLRGGVYEQYF. CDR3 DNA sequence: TGTGCCAGTAGCCTCAGAGGCGGTGTCTACGAGCAGTACTTC.

The chain couples TRBV11-2 to TRBJ2-7; 7 bases map to TRBD2. The CDR3 runs to 16 residues. After removal of 4 bases from V and 3 bases from J, the junction contained 12 bases not matched to a gene. Germline CDR1 SGHAT, CDR2 FQNNGV. The DNA of the CDR3 is TGTGCCAGCAGCTGGGCCCCCAGCGGGGAAGGCTACGAGCAGTACTTC. As protein: CASSWAPSGEGYEQYF.

This clonotype has only a few counts. DNA for the CDR3: TGTGCCAGCAGTGACATCCTAGTCGTAGCGGGGAACACAGATACGCAGTATTTT. Its translation is CASSDILVVAGNTDTQYF. V usage is TRBV2 and J usage is TRBJ2-3; TRBD2 agrees at 8 bases. The germline CDR1 and CDR2 sequences are SNHLY and FYNNEI. The CDR3 sequence is 18 residues long. With 3 bases clipped from V and 2 bases from J, the junction kept 13 bases outside the gene matches.

This clonotype was observed a handful of times. The genes are TRBV6-5 and TRBJ1-5; D uncertain. Germline CDR1 and CDR2: MNHEY and SVGAGI. Trimming shortened V by 5 bases and J by 5 bases, and 10 bases separated the two germline ends. CDR3 size: 13 residues. CDR3 in DNA: TGTGCCAGCAGTAGCCAGCGAGATCAGCCCCAGCATTTT. Translating it yields CASSSQRDQPQHF.

The rearrangement uses TRBV11-3 and TRBJ2-5; 9 bases map to TRBD2. Germline assignment: CDR1 SGHNT and CDR2 YENEEA. After removal of 3 bases from V and 12 bases from J, the junction contained 8 bases not matched to a gene. The CDR3 has 13 amino acids. The CDR3 is CASSFEAGTSKYF. CDR3 DNA sequence: TGTGCCAGCAGCTTCGAAGCCGGGACTAGCAAGTACTTC.

The chain recombines TRBV12-3 or TRBV12-4 with TRBJ1-5; D is uncertain. Trimming took 8 bases from V and 0 from J, leaving 11 bases between them. The length of the CDR3 is 14 residues. The CDR3 is CASGSTFSNQPQHF. The CDR3 coding sequence is TGTGCCAGCGGTTCGACATTTAGCAATCAGCCCCAGCATTTT.

The chain is built from TRBV7-2 and TRBJ1-2, with 8 bases fitting TRBD1. J was trimmed by 8 bases and V by 3 bases; bases with no gene match: 5. Germline CDR1 SGHTA, CDR2 FQGNSA. The CDR3 length is 13 residues. This CDR3 is CASSFQGADGYTF. CDR3 coding DNA: TGTGCCAGCAGCTTTCAGGGGGCGGACGGCTACACCTTC. Using reference TRBV7-2 and TRBJ1-2 for the parts outside the CDR3, the full variable domain is GAGVSQSPSNKVTEKGKDVELRCDPISGHTALYWYRQSLGQGLEFLIYFQGNSAPDKSGLPSDRFSAERTGGSVSTLTIQRTQQEDSAVYLCASSFQGADGYTFGSGTRLTVV.

This clonotype has a handful of counts. The CDR3 sequence is CASRATGTDTQYF. In nucleotides, the CDR3 is TGTGCCAGCAGAGCGACAGGCACAGATACGCAGTATTTT. This chain joins TRBV6-5 and TRBJ2-3, with TRBD1 as a possible D gene (5 bases). The CDR3 loop spans 13 amino acids. V was clipped by 6 bases and J by 1 base, with 8 bases between them. Germline V lookup: CDR1 MNHEY, CDR2 SVGAGI.

The rearrangement links TRBV20-1 to TRBJ2-3, with D tentatively TRBD2 (6 bases). V gave up 1 base and J gave up 2 bases, with 16 bases separating them. CDR3 length: 16 amino acids. Germline V gene data show CDR1 as DFQATT and CDR2 as SNEGSKA (reference sequence). CDR3 in DNA: TGCAGTGCTAGAGCCCGGGACTCCCATCTCACAGATACGCAGTATTTT. Translated, it gives CSARARDSHLTDTQYF.

The genes are TRBV5-1 and TRBJ2-2; D uncertain. The ends were cut back, 4 bases at V and 5 bases at J, with 3 bases in the middle. The germline V gene encodes CDR1 SGHRS and CDR2 YFSETQ. This CDR3 has 11 amino acids. CDR3 loop: CASSMTGELFF. The CDR3, as DNA: TGCGCCAGCAGCATGACCGGGGAGCTGTTTTTT.

This clonotype was recorded many times. The V and J genes are TRBV20-1 and TRBJ2-7; 7 positions agree with TRBD1. The CDR3 length is 15 residues. V lost 6 bases and J lost 3; bases outside the gene matches: 14. Germline V gene lookup returns CDR1 DFQATT and CDR2 SNEGSKA (reference sequence). This chain's CDR3 is CSAQPGQLLLYEQYV. The CDR3 DNA reads TGCAGTGCACAGCCGGGACAGCTCCTGCTCTACGAGCAGTACGTC.

This clonotype showed up just a few times. This chain links TRBV3-1 with TRBJ2-1; TRBD2 matches 11 bases. This CDR3 has 17 residues. Germline V gene data show CDR1 as LGHDT and CDR2 as YNNKEL (reference sequence). Trimming removed 3 bases from V and 2 bases from J; junction bases left unmatched: 6. CDR3 sequence (DNA): TGTGCCAGCAGCCAGGTTAGCGGGGGGGCCACCTACAATGAGCAGTTCTTC. Its translation: CASSQVSGGATYNEQFF.